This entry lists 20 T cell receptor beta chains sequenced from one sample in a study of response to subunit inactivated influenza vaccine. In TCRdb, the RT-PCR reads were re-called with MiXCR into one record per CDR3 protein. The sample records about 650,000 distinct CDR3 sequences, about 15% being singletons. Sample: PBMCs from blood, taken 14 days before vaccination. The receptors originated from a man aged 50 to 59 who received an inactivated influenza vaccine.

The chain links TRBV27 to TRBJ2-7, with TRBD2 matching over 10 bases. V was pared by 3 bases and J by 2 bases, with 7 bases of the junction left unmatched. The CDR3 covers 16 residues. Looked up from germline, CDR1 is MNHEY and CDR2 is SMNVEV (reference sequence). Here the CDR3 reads CASSFSASGSTYEQYF. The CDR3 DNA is TGTGCCAGCAGTTTTTCCGCTAGCGGGAGCACCTACGAGCAGTACTTC.

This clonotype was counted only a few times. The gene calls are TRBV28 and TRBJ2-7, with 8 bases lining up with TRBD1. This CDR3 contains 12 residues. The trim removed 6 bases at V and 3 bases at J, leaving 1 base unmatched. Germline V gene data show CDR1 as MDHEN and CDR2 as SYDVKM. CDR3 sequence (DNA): TGTGCCAGCAGGGACAGGGTCTACGAGCAGTACTTC. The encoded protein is CASRDRVYEQYF. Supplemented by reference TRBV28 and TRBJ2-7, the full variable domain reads DVKVTQSSRYLVKRTGEKVFLECVQDMDHENMFWYRQDPGLGLRLIYFSYDVKMKEKGDIPEGYSVSREKKERFSLILESASTNQTSMYLCASRDRVYEQYFGPGTRLTVT.

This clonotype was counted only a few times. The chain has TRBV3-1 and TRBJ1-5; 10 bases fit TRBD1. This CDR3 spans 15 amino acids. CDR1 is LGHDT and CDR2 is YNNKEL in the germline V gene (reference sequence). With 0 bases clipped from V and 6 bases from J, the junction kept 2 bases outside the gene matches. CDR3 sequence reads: CASSQDGTGVQPQHF. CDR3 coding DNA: TGTGCCAGCAGCCAAGATGGGACAGGGGTTCAGCCCCAGCATTTT.

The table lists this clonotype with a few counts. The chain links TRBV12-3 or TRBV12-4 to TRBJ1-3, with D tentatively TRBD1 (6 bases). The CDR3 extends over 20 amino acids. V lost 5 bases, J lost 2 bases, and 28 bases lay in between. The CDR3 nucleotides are TGTGCCAGCAGTCCGGGTCCGACAGGCTCTCTTTCTTCTGCTGGAAACACCATATATTTT. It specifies CASSPGPTGSLSSAGNTIYF.

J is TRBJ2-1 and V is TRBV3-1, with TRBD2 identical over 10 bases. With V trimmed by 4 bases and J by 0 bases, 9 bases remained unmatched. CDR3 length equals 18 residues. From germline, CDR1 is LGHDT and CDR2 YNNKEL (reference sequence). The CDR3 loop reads CASSLAGLALSSYNEQFF. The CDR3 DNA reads TGTGCCAGCAGCCTAGCGGGACTAGCGCTAAGCTCCTACAATGAGCAGTTCTTC.

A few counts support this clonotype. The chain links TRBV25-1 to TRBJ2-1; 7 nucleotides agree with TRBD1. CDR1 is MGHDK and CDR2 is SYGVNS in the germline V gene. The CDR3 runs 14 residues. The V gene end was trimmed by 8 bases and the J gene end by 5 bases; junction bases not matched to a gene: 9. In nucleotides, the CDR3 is TGTGCCAGCTACACCCGGGACAGAGACAATGAGCAGTTCTTC. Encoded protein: CASYTRDRDNEQFF.

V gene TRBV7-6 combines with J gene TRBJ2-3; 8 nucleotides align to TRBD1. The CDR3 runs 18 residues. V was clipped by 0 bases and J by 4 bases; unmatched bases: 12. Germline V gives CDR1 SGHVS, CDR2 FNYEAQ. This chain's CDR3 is CASSLAGHRGKKADTQYF. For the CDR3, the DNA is TGTGCCAGCAGCTTAGCGGGGCACAGGGGGAAAAAAGCAGATACGCAGTATTTT.

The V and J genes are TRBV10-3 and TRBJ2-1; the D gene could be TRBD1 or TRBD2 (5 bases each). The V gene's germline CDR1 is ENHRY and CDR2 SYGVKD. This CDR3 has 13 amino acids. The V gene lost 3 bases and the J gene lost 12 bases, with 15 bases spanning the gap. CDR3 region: CAISDRGWELQFF. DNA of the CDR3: TGTGCCATCAGTGATCGGGGCTGGGAGTTGCAGTTCTTC.

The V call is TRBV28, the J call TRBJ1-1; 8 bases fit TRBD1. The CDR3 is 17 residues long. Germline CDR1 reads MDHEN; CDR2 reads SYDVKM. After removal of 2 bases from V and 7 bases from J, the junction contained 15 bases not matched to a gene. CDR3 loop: CASSLRFLNRGRGEAFF. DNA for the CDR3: TGTGCCAGCAGTTTACGGTTTCTGAACAGGGGGAGGGGTGAAGCTTTCTTT. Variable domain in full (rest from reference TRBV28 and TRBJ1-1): DVKVTQSSRYLVKRTGEKVFLECVQDMDHENMFWYRQDPGLGLRLIYFSYDVKMKEKGDIPEGYSVSREKKERFSLILESASTNQTSMYLCASSLRFLNRGRGEAFFGQGTRLTVV.

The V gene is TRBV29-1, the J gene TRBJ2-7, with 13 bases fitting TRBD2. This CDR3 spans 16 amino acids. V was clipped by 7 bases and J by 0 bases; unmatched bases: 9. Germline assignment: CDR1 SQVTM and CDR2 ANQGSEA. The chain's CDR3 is CSAWTSGGPSSYEQYF. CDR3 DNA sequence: TGCAGCGCCTGGACTAGCGGGGGACCCAGCTCCTACGAGCAGTACTTC.

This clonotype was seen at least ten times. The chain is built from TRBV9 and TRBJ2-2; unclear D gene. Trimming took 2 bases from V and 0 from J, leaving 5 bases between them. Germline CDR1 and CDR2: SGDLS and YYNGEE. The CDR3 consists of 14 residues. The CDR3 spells CASSVSANTGELFF. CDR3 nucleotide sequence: TGTGCCAGCAGCGTCTCAGCGAACACCGGGGAGCTGTTTTTT.

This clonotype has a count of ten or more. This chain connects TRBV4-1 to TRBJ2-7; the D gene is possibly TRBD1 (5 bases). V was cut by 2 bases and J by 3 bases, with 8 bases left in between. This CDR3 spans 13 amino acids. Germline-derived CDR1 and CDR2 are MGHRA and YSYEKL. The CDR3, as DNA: TGCGCCAGCAGCCAACCTACAGGCTACGAGCAGTACTTC. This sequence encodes CASSQPTGYEQYF.

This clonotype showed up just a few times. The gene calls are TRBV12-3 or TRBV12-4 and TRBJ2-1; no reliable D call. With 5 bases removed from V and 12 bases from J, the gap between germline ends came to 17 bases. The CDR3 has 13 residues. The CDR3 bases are TGTGCCAGCAGTAATCAAATTTCGGCTGGGCAGTTCTTC. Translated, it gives CASSNQISAGQFF.

The CDR3 DNA is TGTGCCAGCAGCACGGACAGCCTCGGGGAGCAGTACTTC. Translating it yields CASSTDSLGEQYF. This chain uses TRBV5-6 with TRBJ2-7, with D possibly matching TRBD1 (6 bases). V lost 4 bases to trimming and J lost 7 bases, with 15 bases between them. Per the germline V gene, CDR1 is SGHDT and CDR2 is YYEEEE. The length of the CDR3 is 13 residues. The variable domain in full, completed from reference TRBV5-6 and TRBJ2-7, reads DAGVTQSPTHLIKTRGQQVTLRCSPKSGHDTVSWYQQALGQGPQFIFQYYEEEERQRGNFPDRFSGHQFPNYSSELNVNALLLGDSALYLCASSTDSLGEQYFGPGTRLTVT.

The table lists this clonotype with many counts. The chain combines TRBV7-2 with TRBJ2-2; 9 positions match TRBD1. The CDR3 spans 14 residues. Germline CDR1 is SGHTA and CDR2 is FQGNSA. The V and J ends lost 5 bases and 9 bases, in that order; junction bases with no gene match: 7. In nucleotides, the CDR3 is TGTGCCAGCAGCACACAGGGGGCGATCCGGGAGCTGTTTTTT. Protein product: CASSTQGAIRELFF.

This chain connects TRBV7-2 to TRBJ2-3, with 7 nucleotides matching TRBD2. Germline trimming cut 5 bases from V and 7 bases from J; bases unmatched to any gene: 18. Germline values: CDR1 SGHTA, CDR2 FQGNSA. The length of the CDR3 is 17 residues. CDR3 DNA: TGTGCCAGCAGCCTTATGGGTGGGAGGGCCCTCCAAAATACGCAGTATTTT. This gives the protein CASSLMGGRALQNTQYF. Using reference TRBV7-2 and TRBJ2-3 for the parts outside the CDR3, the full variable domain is GAGVSQSPSNKVTEKGKDVELRCDPISGHTALYWYRQSLGQGLEFLIYFQGNSAPDKSGLPSDRFSAERTGGSVSTLTIQRTQQEDSAVYLCASSLMGGRALQNTQYFGPGTRLTVL.

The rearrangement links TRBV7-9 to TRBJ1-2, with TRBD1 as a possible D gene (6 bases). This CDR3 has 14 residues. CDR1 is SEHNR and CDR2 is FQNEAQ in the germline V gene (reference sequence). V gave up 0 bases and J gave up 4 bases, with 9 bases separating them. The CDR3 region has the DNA TGTGCCAGCAGCTTAGCTCAGGGGACCTATGGCTACACCTTC. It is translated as CASSLAQGTYGYTF.

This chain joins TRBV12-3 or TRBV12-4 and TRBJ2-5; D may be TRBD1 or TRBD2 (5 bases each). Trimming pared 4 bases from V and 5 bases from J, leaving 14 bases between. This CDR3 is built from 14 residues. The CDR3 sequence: CASSSGPWGETQYF. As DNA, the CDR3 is TGTGCCAGCAGTTCCGGGCCCTGGGGGGAGACCCAGTACTTC.

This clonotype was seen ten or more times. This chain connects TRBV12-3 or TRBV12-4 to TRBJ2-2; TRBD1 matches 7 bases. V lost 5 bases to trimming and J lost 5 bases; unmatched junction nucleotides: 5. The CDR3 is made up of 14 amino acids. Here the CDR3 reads CASSRGGRTGELFF. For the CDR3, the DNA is TGTGCCAGCAGTAGAGGGGGCCGGACCGGGGAGCTGTTTTTT.

CDR3 sequence: CASSPEGTSSSYNEQFF. CDR3 nucleotides: TGTGCCAGCAGTCCCGAAGGGACTTCTAGCTCCTACAATGAGCAGTTCTTC. The rearrangement joins TRBV12-3 or TRBV12-4 to TRBJ2-1, with D perhaps matching TRBD2 (6 bases). V gave up 5 bases and J gave up 0 bases, with 17 bases separating them. This CDR3 comprises 17 residues.